This entry is about one T cell receptor (beta chain). Antigen unknown. Blood samples, whole and unsorted for T cells, yielded the isolated total RNA. This record comes from a study of monozygotic twins with inflammatory bowel disease. Overall study results and limits: Lower TCRbeta diversity (inverse Simpson) was seen in IBD patients than in healthy co-twins.

CDR1 is SGHNT and CDR2 is YYREEE in the germline V gene (reference sequence). The CDR3 is 15 residues long. Template switching introduced UMIs that contain a 6-nucleotide sample barcode. The study subjected TCRalpha and TCRbeta cDNA to two nested PCRs of approximately 16 and 9 cycles. TCRdb reprocessed the 5' RACE reads, with one entry per CDR3 protein and no DNA. The table gives under 350,000 distinct CDR3 sequences; the top ten clones make up roughly 5.8% of it. The receptor comes from a human donor with ulcerative colitis or Crohn's disease, or a healthy co-twin of an affected twin (not recorded which). The chain carries TRBV5-4 and TRBJ1-1; TCRdb's assignment of TRBD1 cannot be checked, as there is no DNA. Sequencing was carried out using blood. The CDR3 is CASSFRVIDGQEAFF.